This entry lists 14 T cell receptor beta chains sequenced from one sample in a study of circulating and synovial CD4+ cells in juvenile arthritis. Profiled with immunoSEQ multiplex PCR; TCRdb holds only in-frame clones, not every one. The sample carries a few thousand clones, about four fifths recorded once. Sequences were obtained from CD4+ T cells from synovial fluid. The origin of the receptors is a human donor with juvenile idiopathic arthritis.

V usage is TRBV19 and J usage is TRBJ1-6, with 7 bases lining up with TRBD1. Germline CDR1 reads LNHDA; CDR2 reads SQIVND (reference sequence). The CDR3 runs 14 residues. V shed 10 bases and J 7 bases; nucleotides not matched to a gene: 10. CDR3 sequence reads: CATNQGQPNSPLHF. CDR3 nucleotide sequence: TGTGCCACCAACCAGGGACAGCCGAATTCACCCCTCCACTTT.

The chain recombines TRBV30 with TRBJ1-2; D not certain. This CDR3 is built from 14 residues. Germline V CDR1 and CDR2: GTSNPN, SVGIG (reference sequence). V was cut by 5 bases and J by 8 bases, with 21 bases left in between. The CDR3 DNA reads TGTGCCTGGGCCCCCCTCAACGCGGTTTACGGCTACACCTTC. This gives the protein CAWAPLNAVYGYTF.

The chain joins TRBV18 to TRBJ2-2; TRBD2 aligns across 7 bases. V dropped 2 bases and J dropped 4; count of bases not matched to a gene: 4. This CDR3 spans 15 amino acids. CDR1 KGHSH and CDR2 LQKENI come from the germline V gene. Written as DNA, the CDR3 is TGTGCCAGCTCACCATCGGGGGGACCCACCGGGGAGCTGTTTTTT. Its translation is CASSPSGGPTGELFF.

This chain uses TRBV30 with TRBJ1-1, with unresolved D. V was trimmed by 0 bases and J by 0 bases, leaving 5 bases between them. The CDR3 sequence is 13 residues long. In germline, CDR1 is GTSNPN, CDR2 SVGIG (reference sequence). The CDR3 nucleotides read TGTGCCTGGAGTGTTTTCGTGAACACTGAAGCTTTCTTT. Amino acid sequence: CAWSVFVNTEAFF.

The chain recombines TRBV19 with TRBJ2-5, with D possibly being TRBD2 (6 bases). Per the germline V gene, CDR1 is LNHDA and CDR2 is SQIVND (reference sequence). The length of the CDR3 is 14 residues. V dropped 9 bases and J dropped 5 bases, with 19 bases sitting between them. The CDR3 reads CASSYRGAGETQYF. Here the CDR3 DNA reads TGTGCCAGCTCGTATCGCGGGGCGGGGGAGACCCAGTACTTC. Based on the CDR3 plus reference TRBV19 and TRBJ2-5, the full variable domain is DGGITQSPKYLFRKEGQNVTLSCEQNLNHDAMYWYRQDPGQGLRLIYYSQIVNDFQKGDIAEGYSVSREKKESFPLTVTSAQKNPTAFYLCASSYRGAGETQYFGPGTRLLVL.

J is TRBJ2-7 and V is TRBV30, with D tentatively TRBD1 (7 bases). The germline V and J ends were trimmed by 5 bases and 5 bases, with 19 bases remaining between them. The length of the CDR3 is 14 residues. Germline loops: CDR1 GTSNPN, CDR2 SVGIG (reference sequence). CDR3 DNA: TGTGCCTGGGGATACTATGGAGGGGGCAACGAGCAGTACTTC. Its protein is CAWGYYGGGNEQYF.

This clone was seen a few times. The chain has TRBV28 and TRBJ1-5; 10 positions agree with TRBD1. The trim removed 6 bases at V and 4 bases at J, leaving 6 bases unmatched. From germline, CDR1 is MDHEN and CDR2 SYDVKM. The CDR3 totals 15 residues. The CDR3 reads CASSIDRGHNQPQHF. CDR3 nucleotides: TGTGCCAGCAGCATTGACAGGGGGCATAATCAGCCCCAGCATTTT.

CDR3 loop: CASSSHGGLAREQYF. For the CDR3, the DNA is TGTGCCAGCAGCTCCCATGGAGGACTAGCGCGCGAGCAGTACTTC. The chain carries TRBV28 and TRBJ2-7, with 9 bases identical to TRBD2. The V gene's germline CDR1 is MDHEN and CDR2 SYDVKM. The CDR3 runs to 15 residues. V lost 6 bases and J lost 6; bases outside the gene matches: 12.

This clone is a singleton in its sample. The rearrangement joins TRBV7-8 to TRBJ2-2; possibly TRBD2 for D (5 bases). This CDR3 contains 12 residues. From germline, CDR1 is SGHVS and CDR2 FQNEAQ. Between the trimmed V and J ends, which lost 8 bases and 7 bases, there was a span of 11 bases. In DNA, the CDR3 is TGTGCCAGCTGCGACCGGGGCGGGGAGCTGTTTTTT. Protein product: CASCDRGGELFF.

This sequence joins TRBV28 and TRBJ2-2; TRBD1 might be the D (6 bases). Germline CDR1 is MDHEN and CDR2 is SYDVKM. Trimming cost V 5 bases and J 2 bases, with 12 bases left between them. The CDR3 is 15 amino acids. Written as DNA, the CDR3 is TGTGCCAGCAGTAACGACAGGACTAACACCGGGGAGCTGTTTTTT. Residues: CASSNDRTNTGELFF.

J is TRBJ2-7 and V is TRBV4-2, with D tentatively TRBD1 (6 bases). Looked up from germline, CDR1 is LGHNA and CDR2 is YNFKEQ. V lost 4 bases and J lost 6, with 10 bases in between. This CDR3 is 12 amino acids long. The CDR3: CASSRLGGEQYF. In DNA form, the CDR3 reads TGTGCCAGCAGCCGGCTAGGGGGCGAGCAGTACTTC.

The rearrangement links TRBV18 to TRBJ1-1; the D gene is possibly TRBD1 (5 bases). Germline CDR1 is KGHSH and CDR2 is LQKENI. V lost 4 bases and J 7 bases, leaving 13 bases between the germline ends. The CDR3 is made up of 13 amino acids. CDR3 sequence: CASSRQRFVEAFF. For the CDR3, the DNA is TGTGCCAGCTCACGACAGAGATTTGTTGAAGCTTTCTTT. The variable domain in full, completed from reference TRBV18 and TRBJ1-1, reads NAGVMQNPRHLVRRRGQEARLRCSPMKGHSHVYWYRQLPEEGLKFMVYLQKENIIDESGMPKERFSAEFPKEGPSILRIQQVVRGDSAAYFCASSRQRFVEAFFGQGTRLTVV.

The chain is built from TRBV9 and TRBJ2-3; 13 bases are a match to TRBD2. Per the germline V gene, CDR1 is SGDLS and CDR2 is YYNGEE. The CDR3 consists of 17 residues. J lost 7 bases, V lost 0 bases, and 8 bases had no gene match. The CDR3 loop is CASSVALTSGGKNTQYF. The CDR3 DNA sequence: TGTGCCAGCAGCGTAGCTCTGACTAGCGGGGGGAAAAATACGCAGTATTTT.

The chain links TRBV7-3 to TRBJ2-5, with TRBD2 matching over 16 bases. V lost 2 bases and J lost 5; bases outside the gene matches: 5. Germline-derived CDR1 and CDR2 are SGHTA and FQGTGA. The CDR3 totals 17 residues. The DNA for the CDR3 is TGTGCCAGCAGCTTAGTGGGACTAGCGGGGGGGCCGGAGACCCAGTACTTC. It specifies CASSLVGLAGGPETQYF.